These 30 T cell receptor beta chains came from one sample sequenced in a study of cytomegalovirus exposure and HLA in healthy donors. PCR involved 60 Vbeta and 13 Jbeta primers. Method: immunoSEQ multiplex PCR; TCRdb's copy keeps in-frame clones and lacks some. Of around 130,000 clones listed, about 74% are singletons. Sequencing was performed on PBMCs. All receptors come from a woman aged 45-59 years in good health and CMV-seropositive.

The CDR3 DNA sequence: TGCAGCACCCGGGACACTCCCCGGGAGACCCAGTACTTC. It translates to CSTRDTPRETQYF. The chain uses TRBV29-1 and TRBJ2-5, with D maybe TRBD1 (6 bases). This CDR3 is 13 amino acids long. Germline assignment: CDR1 SQVTM and CDR2 ANQGSEA. The V and J ends lost 8 bases and 5 bases respectively, with 18 bases between them.

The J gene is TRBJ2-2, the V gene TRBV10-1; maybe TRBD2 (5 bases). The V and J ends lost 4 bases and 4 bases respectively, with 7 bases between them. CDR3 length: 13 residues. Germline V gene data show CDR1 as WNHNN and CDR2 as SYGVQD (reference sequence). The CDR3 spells CASSAAGTGELFF. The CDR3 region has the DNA TGCGCCAGCAGTGCGGCGGGCACCGGGGAGCTGTTTTTT.

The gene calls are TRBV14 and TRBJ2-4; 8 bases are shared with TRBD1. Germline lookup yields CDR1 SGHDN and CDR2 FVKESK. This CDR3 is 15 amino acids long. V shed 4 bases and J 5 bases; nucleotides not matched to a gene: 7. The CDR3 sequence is CASSRNQGAQNIQYF. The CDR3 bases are TGTGCCAGCAGCCGGAACCAGGGGGCCCAAAACATTCAGTACTTC.

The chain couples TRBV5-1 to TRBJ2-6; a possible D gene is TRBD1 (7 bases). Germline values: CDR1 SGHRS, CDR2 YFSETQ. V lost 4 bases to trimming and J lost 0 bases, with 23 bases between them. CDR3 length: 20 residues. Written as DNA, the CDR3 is TGCGCCAGCAGCCGGGGGCTGAGAGGGGGCTCCAGCTCTGGGGCCAACGTCCTGACTTTC. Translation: CASSRGLRGGSSSGANVLTF.

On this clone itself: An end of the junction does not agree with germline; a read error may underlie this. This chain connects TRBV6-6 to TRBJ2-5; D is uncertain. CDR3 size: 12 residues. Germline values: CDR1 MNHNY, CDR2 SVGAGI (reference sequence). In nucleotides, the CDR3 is TGTGCCAGCAGTACCCCCCTCGAGAGCCAGTACTTC. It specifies CASSTPLESQYF.

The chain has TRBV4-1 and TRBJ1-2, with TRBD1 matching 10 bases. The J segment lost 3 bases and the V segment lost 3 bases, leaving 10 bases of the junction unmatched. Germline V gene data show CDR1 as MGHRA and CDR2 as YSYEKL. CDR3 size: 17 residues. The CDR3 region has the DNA TGCGCCAGCAGCCAGGATTGGGGACAGGGGATGGACTATGGCTACACCTTC. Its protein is CASSQDWGQGMDYGYTF.

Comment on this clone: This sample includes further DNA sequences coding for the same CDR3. The CDR3 DNA reads as TGTGCCAGCAGCCCCTCGACAGGCGGGCCACCTTCCTATGGCTACACCTTC. Protein product: CASSPSTGGPPSYGYTF. J is TRBJ1-2 and V is TRBV7-9, with D possibly being TRBD1 (6 bases). The CDR3 loop spans 17 amino acids. V was pared by 5 bases and J by 4 bases, with 23 bases between. Looked up from germline, CDR1 is SEHNR and CDR2 is FQNEAQ (reference sequence). Based on the CDR3 plus reference TRBV7-9 and TRBJ1-2, the full variable domain is DTGVSQNPRHKITKRGQNVTFRCDPISEHNRLYWYRQTLGQGPEFLTYFQNEAQLEKSRLLSDRFSAERPKGSFSTLEIQRTEQGDSAMYLCASSPSTGGPPSYGYTFGSGTRLTVV.

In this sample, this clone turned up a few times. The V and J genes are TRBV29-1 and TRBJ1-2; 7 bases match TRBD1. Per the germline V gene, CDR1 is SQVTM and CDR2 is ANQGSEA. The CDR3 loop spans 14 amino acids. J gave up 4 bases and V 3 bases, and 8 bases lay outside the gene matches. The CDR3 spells CSVETGRTGYGYTF. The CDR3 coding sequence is TGCAGCGTTGAGACAGGGCGGACTGGCTATGGCTACACCTTC. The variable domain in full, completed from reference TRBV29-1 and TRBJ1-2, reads SAVISQKPSRDICQRGTSLTIQCQVDSQVTMMFWYRQQPGQSLTLIATANQGSEATYESGFVIDKFPISRPNLTFSTLTVSNMSPEDSSIYLCSVETGRTGYGYTFGSGTRLTVV.

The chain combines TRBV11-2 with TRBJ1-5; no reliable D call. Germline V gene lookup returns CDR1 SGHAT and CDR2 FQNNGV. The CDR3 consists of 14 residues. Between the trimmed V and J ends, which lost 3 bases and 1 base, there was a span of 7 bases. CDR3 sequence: CASSFAGSNQPQHF. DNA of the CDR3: TGTGCCAGCAGCTTCGCCGGGAGCAATCAGCCCCAGCATTTT.

The CDR3 is CASSDYGLGETQYF. The CDR3 bases are TGTGCCAGCAGCGACTATGGACTGGGGGAGACCCAGTACTTC. V and J are TRBV7-2 and TRBJ2-5; a weak D match, TRBD2 (5 bases). Germline lookup yields CDR1 SGHTA and CDR2 FQGNSA. This CDR3 has 14 residues. V gave up 5 bases and J gave up 5 bases, with 15 bases separating them.

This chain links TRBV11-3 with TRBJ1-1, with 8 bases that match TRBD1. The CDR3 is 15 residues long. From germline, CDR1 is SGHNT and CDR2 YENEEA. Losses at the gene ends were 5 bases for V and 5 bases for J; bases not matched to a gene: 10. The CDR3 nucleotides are TGTGCCAGCAGCCCGCGACAGGGGCAGGATACTGAAGCTTTCTTT. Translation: CASSPRQGQDTEAFF. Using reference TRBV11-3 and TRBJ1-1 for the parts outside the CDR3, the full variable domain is EAGVVQSPRYKIIEKKQPVAFWCNPISGHNTLYWYLQNLGQGPELLIRYENEEAVDDSQLPKDRFSAERLKGVDSTLKIQPAELGDSAVYLCASSPRQGQDTEAFFGQGTRLTVV.

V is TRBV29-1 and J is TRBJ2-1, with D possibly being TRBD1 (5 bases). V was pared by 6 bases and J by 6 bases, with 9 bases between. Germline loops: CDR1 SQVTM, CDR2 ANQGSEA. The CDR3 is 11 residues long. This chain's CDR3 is CSVATGNEQFF. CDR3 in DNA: TGCAGCGTAGCAACAGGCAATGAGCAGTTCTTC.

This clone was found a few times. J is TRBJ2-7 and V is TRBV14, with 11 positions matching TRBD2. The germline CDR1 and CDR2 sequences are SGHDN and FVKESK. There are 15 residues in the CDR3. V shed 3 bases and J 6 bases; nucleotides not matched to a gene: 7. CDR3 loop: CASSQVAGGSSEQYF. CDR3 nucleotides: TGTGCCAGCAGCCAGGTAGCGGGGGGGTCCAGCGAGCAGTACTTC.

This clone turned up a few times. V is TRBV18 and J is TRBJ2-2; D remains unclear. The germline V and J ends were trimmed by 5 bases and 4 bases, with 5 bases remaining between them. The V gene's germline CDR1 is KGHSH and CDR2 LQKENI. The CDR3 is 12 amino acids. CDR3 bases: TGTGCCAGCTCAGAGCCCACCGGGGAGCTGTTTTTT. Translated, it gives CASSEPTGELFF.

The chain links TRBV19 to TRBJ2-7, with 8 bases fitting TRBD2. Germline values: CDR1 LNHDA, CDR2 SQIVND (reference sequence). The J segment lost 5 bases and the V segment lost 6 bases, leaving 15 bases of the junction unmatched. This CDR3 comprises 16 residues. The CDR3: CASSGLGRGAVDEQYF. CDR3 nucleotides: TGTGCCAGTAGCGGCCTCGGGCGGGGGGCCGTGGACGAGCAGTACTTC.

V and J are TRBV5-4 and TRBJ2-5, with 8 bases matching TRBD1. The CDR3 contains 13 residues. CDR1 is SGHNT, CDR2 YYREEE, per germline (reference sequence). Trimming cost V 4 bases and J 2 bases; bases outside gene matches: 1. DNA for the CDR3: TGTGCCAGCAGCAACAGGGGGCAAGAGACCCAGTACTTC. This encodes CASSNRGQETQYF.

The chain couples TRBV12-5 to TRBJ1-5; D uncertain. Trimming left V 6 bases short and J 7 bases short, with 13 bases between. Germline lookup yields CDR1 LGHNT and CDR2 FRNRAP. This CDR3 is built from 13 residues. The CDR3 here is CASGLWAEQPQHF. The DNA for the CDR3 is TGTGCTAGTGGCCTCTGGGCCGAGCAGCCCCAGCATTTT.

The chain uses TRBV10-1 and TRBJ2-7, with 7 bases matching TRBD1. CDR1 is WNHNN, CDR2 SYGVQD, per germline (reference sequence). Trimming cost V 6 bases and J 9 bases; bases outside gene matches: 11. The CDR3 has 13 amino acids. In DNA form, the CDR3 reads TGCGCCAGCAGCGAGGCGACAGGGTCGGGGCAGTACTTC. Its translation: CASSEATGSGQYF.

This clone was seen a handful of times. CDR3 DNA: TGTGCCACCCGGACAGTAACTAACACTGAAGCTTTCTTT. As protein: CATRTVTNTEAFF. The chain links TRBV6-6 to TRBJ1-1; D is possibly TRBD1 (6 bases). The CDR3 has 13 amino acids. CDR1 is MNHNY and CDR2 is SVGAGI in the germline V gene (reference sequence). V was shortened by 10 bases and J by 2 bases, with 14 bases between the two germline ends.

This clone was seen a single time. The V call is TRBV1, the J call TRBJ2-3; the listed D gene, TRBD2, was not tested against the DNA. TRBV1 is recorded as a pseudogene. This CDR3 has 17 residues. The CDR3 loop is CTSSQDPRGGNGDTQYF. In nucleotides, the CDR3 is TGCACCAGCAGCCAAGACCCTAGGGGGGGCAATGGAGATACGCAGTATTTT.

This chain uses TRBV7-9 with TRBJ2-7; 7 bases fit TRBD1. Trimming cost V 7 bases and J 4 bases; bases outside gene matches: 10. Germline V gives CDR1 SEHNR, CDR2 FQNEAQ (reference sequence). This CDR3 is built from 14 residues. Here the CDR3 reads CASTDDRAPYEQYF. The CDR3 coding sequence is TGTGCCAGCACCGACGACAGGGCACCGTACGAGCAGTACTTC.

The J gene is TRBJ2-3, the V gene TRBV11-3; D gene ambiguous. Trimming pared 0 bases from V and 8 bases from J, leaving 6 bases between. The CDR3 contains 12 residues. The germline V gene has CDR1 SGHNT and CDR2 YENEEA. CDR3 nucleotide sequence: TGTGCCAGCAGCTTAGATCCGGGTACGCAGTATTTT. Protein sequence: CASSLDPGTQYF. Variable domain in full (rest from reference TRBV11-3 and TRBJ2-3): EAGVVQSPRYKIIEKKQPVAFWCNPISGHNTLYWYLQNLGQGPELLIRYENEEAVDDSQLPKDRFSAERLKGVDSTLKIQPAELGDSAVYLCASSLDPGTQYFGPGTRLTVL.

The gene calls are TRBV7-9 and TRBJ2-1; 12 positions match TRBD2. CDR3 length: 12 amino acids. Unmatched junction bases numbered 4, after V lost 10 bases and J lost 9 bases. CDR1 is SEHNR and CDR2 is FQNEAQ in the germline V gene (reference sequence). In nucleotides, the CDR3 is TGTGCCACTAGCGGGGGGGCGGGTGAGCAGTTCTTC. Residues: CATSGGAGEQFF.

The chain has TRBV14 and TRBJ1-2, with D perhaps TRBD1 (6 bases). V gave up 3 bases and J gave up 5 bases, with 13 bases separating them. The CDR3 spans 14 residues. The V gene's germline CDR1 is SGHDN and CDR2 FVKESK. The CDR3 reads CASSHAQGQYGYTF. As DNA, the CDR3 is TGTGCCAGCAGCCATGCACAGGGTCAGTATGGCTACACCTTC.

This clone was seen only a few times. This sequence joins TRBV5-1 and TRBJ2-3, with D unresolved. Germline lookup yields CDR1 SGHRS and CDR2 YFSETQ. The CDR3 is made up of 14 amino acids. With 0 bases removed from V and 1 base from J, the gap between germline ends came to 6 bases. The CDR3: CASSLVQGTDTQYF. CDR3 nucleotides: TGCGCCAGCAGCTTGGTGCAGGGCACAGATACGCAGTATTTT. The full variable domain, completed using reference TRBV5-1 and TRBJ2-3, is KAGVTQTPRYLIKTRGQQVTLSCSPISGHRSVSWYQQTPGQGLQFLFEYFSETQRNKGNFPGRFSGRQFSNSRSEMNVSTLELGDSALYLCASSLVQGTDTQYFGPGTRLTVL.

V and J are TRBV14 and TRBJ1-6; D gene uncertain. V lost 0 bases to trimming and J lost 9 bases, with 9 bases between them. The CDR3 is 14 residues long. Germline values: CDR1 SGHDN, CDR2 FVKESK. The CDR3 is CASSQETISSPLHF. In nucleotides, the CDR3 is TGTGCCAGCAGCCAAGAAACTATTAGTTCACCCCTCCACTTT.

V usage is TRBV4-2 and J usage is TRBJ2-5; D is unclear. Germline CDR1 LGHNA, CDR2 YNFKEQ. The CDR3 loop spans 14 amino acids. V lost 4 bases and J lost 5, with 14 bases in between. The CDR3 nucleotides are TGTGCCAGCAGCCTCTCGGCGGCAAGGGAGACCCAGTACTTC. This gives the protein CASSLSAARETQYF.

In DNA, the CDR3 is TGCGCCAGCAGCGACTTAGGTACGCAGTATTTT. This codes for CASSDLGTQYF. The V call is TRBV5-1, the J call TRBJ2-3; D is unclear. The CDR3 runs 11 residues. V was cut by 4 bases and J by 8 bases, with 8 bases left in between. The V gene's germline CDR1 is SGHRS and CDR2 YFSETQ.

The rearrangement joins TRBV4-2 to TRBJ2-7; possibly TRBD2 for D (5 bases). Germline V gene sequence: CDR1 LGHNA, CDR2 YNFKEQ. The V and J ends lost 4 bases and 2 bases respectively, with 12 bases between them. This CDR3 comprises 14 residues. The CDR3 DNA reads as TGTGCCAGCAGCCCAGACGGGGTCCCCTACGAGCAGTACTTC. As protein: CASSPDGVPYEQYF.

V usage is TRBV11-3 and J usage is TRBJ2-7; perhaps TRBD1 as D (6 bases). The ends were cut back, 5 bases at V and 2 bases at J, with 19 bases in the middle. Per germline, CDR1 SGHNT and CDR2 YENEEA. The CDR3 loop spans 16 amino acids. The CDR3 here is CASSEGVGKGPYEQYF. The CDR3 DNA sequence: TGTGCCAGCAGCGAGGGGGTCGGGAAGGGACCCTACGAGCAGTACTTC.